This entry is about one T cell receptor beta chain. Germline V CDR1 and CDR2: SEHNR, FQNEAQ (reference sequence). The CDR3 runs 16 residues. V was pared by 5 bases and J by 5 bases, with 10 bases of the junction left unmatched. The protocol was immunoSEQ multiplex PCR, while the TCRdb copy is restricted to in-frame clones and leaves out a portion. Of about 53,000 clones in the sample, roughly four fifths were seen once. The sample is drawn from a study of identifying expanded T cells in peripheral blood. The TCR sequence derives from a person between 18 and 69 years old in good health. This chain uses TRBV7-9 with TRBJ2-2; 8 nucleotides agree with TRBD1. Sequencing was carried out using blood. The CDR3 DNA sequence: TGTGCCAGCAGCCTAGGACAGGGAGGCTCTACCGGGGAGCTGTTTTTT. Its translation is CASSLGQGGSTGELFF.